The clone carrying this TCR beta chain was seen a few times. The antigen is not known. Alongside a J-beta primer mix, a sample-barcoded 5' primer served in a second PCR lasting roughly 6 to 11 cycles. TCRdb used MiXCR to reprocess the 5' RACE reads, holding one entry per CDR3 protein. The sample has some 700,000 distinct CDR3 sequences; 20% to 25% are singletons. The source of the sample is a study of blood T cells in healthy people across ages. Study at large: Researchers report that template switching captured about one barcoded beta molecule per two T cells.

The study, taken as a whole, reports: Strongly correlated with naive T cell percentage was TCR beta diversity. Comparison with aged donors showed that long-lived donors had more naive CD4+ cells and higher diversity.

The CDR3 totals 15 residues. J was trimmed by 4 bases and V by 0 bases; bases with no gene match: 3. CDR1 and CDR2 (germline): DFQATT, SNEGSKA (reference sequence). The V and J genes are TRBV20-1 and TRBJ1-5; 10 nucleotides line up with TRBD1. The sequenced material came from blood. The receptor was derived from a man between 65 and 80 years old in good health. This CDR3 is CSARDRQGANQPQHF. CDR3 DNA: TGCAGTGCTAGAGATCGACAGGGGGCGAATCAGCCCCAGCATTTT.